This T cell receptor beta chain was recorded in a study of shared clonotypes between healthy human individuals. Generated by immunoSEQ multiplex PCR, the TCRdb table keeps only in-frame clones and is missing some. The data show approximately 2.5 million clones, with 80% to 95% seen just once and about 0.38% held by the top ten. Whole-study results and caveats: The sole specimen, blood, was sampled, and tissue repertoires likely differ.

Trimming removed 4 bases from V and 7 bases from J, with 17 bases in between. CDR1 MNHNS and CDR2 SASEGT come from the germline V gene. This CDR3 has 14 residues. There were only Caucasian adults among the donors, and all lived in Nashville, Tennessee. It was into CD45RA+ naive and CD45RA-negative memory subsets that the CD4+ cells were split. On this clone itself: Its antigen is not identified.

The sequence was obtained from a man aged 18 to 35 in good health. Some clones in this sample may be carry-over from other donors' samples. Sequencing was carried out using naive CD4+ T cells from PBMCs. Subset denoted: CD45RA+ positively selected. The chain carries TRBV6-1 and TRBJ2-7; possibly TRBD2 for D (5 bases). The chain's CDR3 is CASSATRGSWEQYF. CDR3 sequence (DNA): TGTGCCAGCAGTGCAACTCGGGGTTCCTGGGAGCAGTACTTC.